This entry describes one TCR beta chain. This clone was seen a single time. This clone's antigen is unknown. The record has no base qualities; no much larger clone is one base away. The CDR3 regions of human TCRbeta chains were analyzed by immunosequencing. The study's processing was this. TCRs in the repertoires were matched against a reference library of SARS-CoV-2-specific TCRs that had been generated with the MIRA antigen-specificity platform. Breadth was defined as the fraction of unique TCRs that were SARS-CoV-2-associated. Depth was defined as the fraction of total T cells that were SARS-CoV-2-associated. Using the MIRA data, each spike-specific TCR was assigned both to the spike region to which the TCR was reactive and to a CD4 or CD8 class. Log10-transformed breadth and depth values were compared by one-way ANOVA with Sidak's multiple comparisons tests. TCRdb took this table from immuneACCESS and kept in-frame rearrangements with V and J called. Such tables lack part of the clones; where checked against another copy, unresolved V genes explain under half of the gap, and the rest is unexplained. V and J calls and clone size are those listed in that table; D and trimming were worked out from the DNA. The table for this sample lists about 150,000 clones; 88% of them were counted only once. The ten largest clones add up to around 3% of the sample.

CDR1 and CDR2 are read off the germline V gene as SGHTA and FQGNSA. V and J are truncated by 1 base and 11 bases respectively, leaving an intervening sequence of 17 bases. The CDR3 holds 14 amino acids from the cysteine to the phenylalanine. Solely the CDR3 DNA is kept, with 42 bases framed from the first base. The time point tag for this specimen amounts to: baseline before first vaccination. Vaccinee samples were obtained from the UK trials COV001 and COV002, which included a single-blind randomized controlled phase 2/3 trial of AZD1222 (ChAdOx1 nCoV-19) in healthy adults. Trial participant PBMC samples were collected at day 0 and day 28 after the second dose for TCRbeta chain sequencing. This sample was taken from a study of T cell responses to AZD1222 COVID-19 vaccine (dated by TCRdb to 2020 to 2022). The study in broad terms: AZD1222 recipients with second doses at about 4 weeks or about 12 weeks were pooled, because spike-specific TCR depth and breadth did not differ between schedules. A total of 233 trial participants underwent TCR sequencing, of whom 207 received two doses of AZD1222 and around 25 received two doses of the MenACWY control vaccine. Trial participants were enrolled into age subgroups of 18-55, 56-69 and 70-plus years, which contained about 150, 28 and 57 TCR-sequenced participants, respectively. General conclusions and limits of the study: Because no day 14 peak-response samples were available, the repertoires could be characterized only after the peak T cell response. Most participants were white British and females outnumbered males, and the authors suggested that clonal diversity may have been underestimated. After two AZD1222 doses, spike-specific TCR breadth and depth were significantly higher than at day 0 and than in MenACWY recipients. In the small 56-69-year group, the increase in depth fell short of significance, most likely because of low power. Conclusions about previously exposed vaccinees are limited because only six or seven AZD1222 recipients were SARS-CoV-2 seropositive at baseline. Vaccine-associated CD4 TCRs spanned the whole spike protein, with dominant responses in regions 160-218 and 743-854. Epitopes outside the regions mutated in the B.1.351 and B.1.1.7 variants were reportedly recognized by nearly half of the unique spike-specific TCRs.

The sequencing here drew on peripheral blood, taken on day 0 of AZD1222 vaccination. In this chain, TRBV7-2 is recombined with TRBJ1-1; no D gene call is confident. The source of this sequence is an adult in good health. The DNA sequence follows: TGTGCCAGCAGCTTAGTGGGCGGCGGGAGATCTGCTTTCTTT. The translation is CASSLVGGGRSAFF.